The 11 T cell receptor beta chains presented below share a single source sample, sequenced in a study of T-cell reconstitution after alpha-beta-depleted transplantation in children. As it was prepared, the TCRbeta library received unique molecular identifiers. TCRdb reprocessed the PCR reads via MiXCR and lists one record per CDR3 protein. The sample yields about 200,000 distinct CDR3 sequences, approximately 8.4% seen once. The sequencing here drew on PBMCs, mostly from graft donor cells, taken 360 days after TCRalphabeta/CD19-depleted stem cell transplant. The receptors originated from a male patient between 2 and 15 years old who had a stem cell transplant for acute myeloid leukemia, so the T cells may come from the graft donor.

The chain couples TRBV5-1 to TRBJ2-5; 9 bases align to TRBD2. Trimming cost V 3 bases and J 2 bases; bases outside gene matches: 5. The CDR3 has 15 amino acids. Per germline, CDR1 SGHRS and CDR2 YFSETQ. CDR3 nucleotide sequence: TGCGCCAGCAGCTCGACTAGCGGCTCGCAAGAGACCCAGTACTTC. Amino acids: CASSSTSGSQETQYF.

The sample holds many counts of this clonotype. The chain uses TRBV6-5 and TRBJ1-2, with 7 bases aligning to TRBD1. The V gene's germline CDR1 is MNHEY and CDR2 SVGAGI. The CDR3 length is 15 residues. V shed 1 base and J 4 bases; nucleotides not matched to a gene: 6. The CDR3 is CASSYLDREAYGYTF. CDR3 nucleotide sequence: TGTGCCAGCAGTTACTTAGACAGGGAGGCCTATGGCTACACCTTC.

This clonotype has a count of ten or more. This chain joins TRBV20-1 and TRBJ2-7; possibly TRBD1 or TRBD2 for D (5 bases each). V was shortened by 3 bases and J by 3 bases, with 24 bases between the two germline ends. The CDR3 has 17 residues. Germline V gene lookup returns CDR1 DFQATT and CDR2 SNEGSKA (reference sequence). The DNA for the CDR3 is TGCAGTGCTAGTTTTTCCAGAGGGACGGAATATAACTACGAGCAGTACTTC. This gives the protein CSASFSRGTEYNYEQYF.

This clonotype was observed a handful of times. The chain carries TRBV5-1 and TRBJ2-7; TRBD2 might be the D (5 bases). Trimming shortened V by 0 bases and J by 2 bases, and 9 bases separated the two germline ends. The CDR3 runs 14 residues. From germline, CDR1 is SGHRS and CDR2 YFSETQ. The CDR3 spells CASSLVDFTYEQYF. The CDR3 DNA follows: TGCGCCAGCAGCTTGGTGGACTTCACCTACGAGCAGTACTTC.

This sequence joins TRBV27 and TRBJ1-5; weak D call: TRBD1 (5 bases). The CDR3 extends over 16 amino acids. Germline assignment: CDR1 MNHEY and CDR2 SMNVEV (reference sequence). The V end was cut by 0 bases, the J end by 7 bases, with 16 bases between. The CDR3 region is CASSLSSGGIRQPQHF. CDR3 nucleotides: TGTGCCAGCAGTTTATCGAGTGGGGGGATAAGACAGCCCCAGCATTTT.

The V call is TRBV7-2, the J call TRBJ2-7; the D is unclear. Per germline, CDR1 SGHTA and CDR2 FQGNSA. Trimming pared 4 bases from V and 5 bases from J, leaving 9 bases between. The CDR3 contains 12 residues. CDR3: CASSSSYDEQYF. Written as DNA, the CDR3 is TGTGCCAGCAGCTCCAGCTACGACGAGCAGTACTTC.

The CDR3 DNA sequence: TGTGCCAGCAGCTTGACGGTAGAAGCTTTCTTT. Translation: CASSLTVEAFF. This chain joins TRBV11-2 and TRBJ1-1, with unresolved D. V was clipped by 3 bases and J by 8 bases, with 7 bases between them. This CDR3 spans 11 amino acids. Looked up from germline, CDR1 is SGHAT and CDR2 is FQNNGV.

This clonotype has a count of ten or more. The chain recombines TRBV29-1 with TRBJ2-3; D is unclear. The CDR3 length is 14 residues. The V gene lost 6 bases and the J gene lost 2 bases, with 15 bases spanning the gap. Germline CDR1 reads SQVTM; CDR2 reads ANQGSEA. Here the CDR3 reads CSVAVGSVTDTQYF. In nucleotides, the CDR3 is TGCAGCGTGGCGGTGGGTTCCGTCACAGATACGCAGTATTTT.

The chain has TRBV2 and TRBJ2-3; 8 bases align to TRBD1. Germline CDR1 is SNHLY and CDR2 is FYNNEI. This CDR3 has 15 residues. Trimming cost V 5 bases and J 4 bases; bases outside gene matches: 8. The CDR3 reads CASSRQGIVADTQYF. As DNA, the CDR3 is TGTGCCAGCAGTAGACAGGGGATTGTGGCAGATACGCAGTATTTT.

This clonotype was observed many times. The J gene is TRBJ2-3, the V gene TRBV27; D possibly corresponds to TRBD2 (5 bases). Germline loops: CDR1 MNHEY, CDR2 SMNVEV (reference sequence). The CDR3 is made up of 12 amino acids. The V end was cut by 7 bases, the J end by 5 bases, with 10 bases between. CDR3 region: CASKGEGDTQYF. The CDR3 DNA follows: TGTGCCAGCAAGGGAGAGGGAGATACGCAGTATTTT.

This clonotype was observed many times. The chain is built from TRBV12-3 or TRBV12-4 and TRBJ2-7, with 8 bases aligning to TRBD1. CDR3 length: 15 residues. Trimming at V came to 5 bases and at J to 3 bases, leaving 9 bases not matched to a gene. CDR3 protein: CASSNDRGGFYEQYF. CDR3 nucleotides: TGTGCCAGCAGTAACGACAGGGGCGGCTTCTACGAGCAGTACTTC.